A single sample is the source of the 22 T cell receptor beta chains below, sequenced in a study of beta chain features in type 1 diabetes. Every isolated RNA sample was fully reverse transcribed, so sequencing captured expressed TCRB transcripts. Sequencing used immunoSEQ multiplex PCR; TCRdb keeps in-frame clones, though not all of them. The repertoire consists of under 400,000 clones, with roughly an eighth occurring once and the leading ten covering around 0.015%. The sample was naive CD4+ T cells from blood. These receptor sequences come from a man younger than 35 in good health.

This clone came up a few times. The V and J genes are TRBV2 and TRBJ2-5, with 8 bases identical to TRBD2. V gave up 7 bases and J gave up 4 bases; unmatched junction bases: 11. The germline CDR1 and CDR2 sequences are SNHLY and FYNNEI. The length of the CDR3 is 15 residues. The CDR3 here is CASKGSSGERETQYF. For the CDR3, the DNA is TGTGCCAGCAAAGGTAGTAGCGGGGAGAGAGAGACCCAGTACTTC.

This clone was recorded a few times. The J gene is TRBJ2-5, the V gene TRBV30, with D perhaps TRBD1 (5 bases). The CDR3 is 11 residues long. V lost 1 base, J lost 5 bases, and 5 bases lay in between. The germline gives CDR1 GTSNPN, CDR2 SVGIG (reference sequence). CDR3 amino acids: CAWSAGETQYF. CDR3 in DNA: TGTGCCTGGAGTGCAGGGGAGACCCAGTACTTC.

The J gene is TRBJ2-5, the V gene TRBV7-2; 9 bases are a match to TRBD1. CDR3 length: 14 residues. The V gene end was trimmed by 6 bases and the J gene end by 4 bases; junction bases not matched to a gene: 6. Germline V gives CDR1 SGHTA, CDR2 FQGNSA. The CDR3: CASRRTGARETQYF. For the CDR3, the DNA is TGTGCCAGCAGAAGGACAGGGGCCCGAGAGACCCAGTACTTC.

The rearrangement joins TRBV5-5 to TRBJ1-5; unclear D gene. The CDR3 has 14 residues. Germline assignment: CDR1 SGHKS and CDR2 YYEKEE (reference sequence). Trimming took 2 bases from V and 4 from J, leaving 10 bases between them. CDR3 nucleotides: TGTGCCAGCAGCTTTTCGACACAAAATCAGCCCCAGCATTTT. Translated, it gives CASSFSTQNQPQHF.

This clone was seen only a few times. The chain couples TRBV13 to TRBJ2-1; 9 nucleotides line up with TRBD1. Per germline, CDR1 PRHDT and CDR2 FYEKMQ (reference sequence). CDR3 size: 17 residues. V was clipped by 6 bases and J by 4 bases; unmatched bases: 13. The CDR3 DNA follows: TGTGCCAGCAGACAACGCAGGGACAGGGATTTTTACAATGAGCAGTTCTTC. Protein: CASRQRRDRDFYNEQFF.

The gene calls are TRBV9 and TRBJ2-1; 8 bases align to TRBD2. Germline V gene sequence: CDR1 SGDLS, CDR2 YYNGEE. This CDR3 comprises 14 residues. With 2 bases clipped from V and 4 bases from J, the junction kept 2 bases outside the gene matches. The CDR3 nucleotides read TGTGCCAGCAGCGTCGGGGGGGCATACAATGAGCAGTTCTTC. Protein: CASSVGGAYNEQFF. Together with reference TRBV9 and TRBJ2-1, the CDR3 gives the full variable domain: DSGVTQTPKHLITATGQRVTLRCSPRSGDLSVYWYQQSLDQGLQFLIQYYNGEERAKGNILERFSAQQFPDLHSELNLSSLELGDSALYFCASSVGGAYNEQFFGPGTRLTVL.

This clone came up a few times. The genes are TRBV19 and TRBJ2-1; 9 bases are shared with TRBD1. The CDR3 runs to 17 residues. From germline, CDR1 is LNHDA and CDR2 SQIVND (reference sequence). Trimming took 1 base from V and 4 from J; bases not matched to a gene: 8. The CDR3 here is CASSIGTGTGNYNEQFF. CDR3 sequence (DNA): TGTGCCAGTAGTATAGGCACCGGGACAGGGAATTACAATGAGCAGTTCTTC.

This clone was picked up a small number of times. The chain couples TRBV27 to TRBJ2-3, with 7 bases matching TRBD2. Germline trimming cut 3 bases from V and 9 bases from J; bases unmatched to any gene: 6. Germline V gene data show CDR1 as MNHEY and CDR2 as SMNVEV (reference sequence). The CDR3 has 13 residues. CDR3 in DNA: TGTGCCAGCAGTTTTGGGAGGGACCTGACGCAGTATTTT. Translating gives CASSFGRDLTQYF.

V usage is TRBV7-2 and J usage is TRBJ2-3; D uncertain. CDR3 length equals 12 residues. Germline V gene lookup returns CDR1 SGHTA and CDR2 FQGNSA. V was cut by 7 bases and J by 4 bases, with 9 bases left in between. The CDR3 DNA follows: TGTGCCAGCACCCAAGAGGCAGATACGCAGTATTTT. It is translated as CASTQEADTQYF.

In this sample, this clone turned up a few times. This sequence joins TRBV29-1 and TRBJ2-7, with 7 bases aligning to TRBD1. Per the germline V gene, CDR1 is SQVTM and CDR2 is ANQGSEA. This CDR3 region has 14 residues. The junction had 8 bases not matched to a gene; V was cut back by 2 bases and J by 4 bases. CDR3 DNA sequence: TGCAGCGTTGAATTGGCAGGGGGTATTTACGAGCAGTACTTC. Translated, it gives CSVELAGGIYEQYF.

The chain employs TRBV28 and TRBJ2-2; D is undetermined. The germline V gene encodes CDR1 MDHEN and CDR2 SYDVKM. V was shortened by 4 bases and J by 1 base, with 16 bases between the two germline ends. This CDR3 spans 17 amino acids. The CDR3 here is CASSSPGSTRNTGELFF. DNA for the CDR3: TGTGCCAGCAGTTCCCCGGGTTCAACAAGGAACACCGGGGAGCTGTTTTTT.

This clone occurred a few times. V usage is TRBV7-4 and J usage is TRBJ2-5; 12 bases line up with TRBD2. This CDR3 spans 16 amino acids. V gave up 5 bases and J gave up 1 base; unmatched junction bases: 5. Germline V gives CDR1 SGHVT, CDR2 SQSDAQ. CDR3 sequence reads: CASSPQTSGGQETQYF. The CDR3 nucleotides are TGTGCCAGCAGCCCACAGACTAGCGGGGGCCAAGAGACCCAGTACTTC.

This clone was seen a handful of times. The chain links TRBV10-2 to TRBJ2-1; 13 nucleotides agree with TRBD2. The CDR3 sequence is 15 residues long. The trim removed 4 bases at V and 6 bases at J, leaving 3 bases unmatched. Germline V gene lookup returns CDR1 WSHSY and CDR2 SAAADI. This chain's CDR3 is CASSAGLAGVNEQFF. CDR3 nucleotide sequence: TGCGCCAGCAGTGCTGGACTAGCGGGAGTCAATGAGCAGTTCTTC.

This CDR3 reads CASSSGGAFF. For the CDR3, the DNA is TGTGCCAGCAGCTCAGGGGGTGCTTTCTTT. The chain links TRBV7-3 to TRBJ1-1, with 7 positions matching TRBD1. J gave up 11 bases and V 4 bases, and 1 base lay outside the gene matches. Germline CDR1 SGHTA, CDR2 FQGTGA. The CDR3 length is 10 residues.

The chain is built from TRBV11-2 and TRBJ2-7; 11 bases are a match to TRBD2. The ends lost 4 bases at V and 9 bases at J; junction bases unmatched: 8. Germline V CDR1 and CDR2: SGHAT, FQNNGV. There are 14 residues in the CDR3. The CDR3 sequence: CASSSTSGSVRQYF. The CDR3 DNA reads TGTGCCAGCAGCTCCACTAGCGGGAGTGTAAGGCAGTACTTC.

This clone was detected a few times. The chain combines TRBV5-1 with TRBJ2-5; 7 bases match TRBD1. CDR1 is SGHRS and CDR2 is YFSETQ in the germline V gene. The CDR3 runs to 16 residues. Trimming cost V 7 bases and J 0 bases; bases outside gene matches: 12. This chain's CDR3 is CASSQGGRNHQETQYF. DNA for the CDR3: TGCGCCAGCTCCCAAGGGGGCAGAAATCACCAAGAGACCCAGTACTTC.

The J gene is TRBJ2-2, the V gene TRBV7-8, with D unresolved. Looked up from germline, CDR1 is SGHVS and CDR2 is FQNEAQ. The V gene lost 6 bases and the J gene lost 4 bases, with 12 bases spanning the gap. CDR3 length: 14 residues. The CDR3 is CASRIDPGTGELFF. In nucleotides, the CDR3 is TGTGCCAGCAGAATCGATCCGGGCACCGGGGAGCTGTTTTTT.

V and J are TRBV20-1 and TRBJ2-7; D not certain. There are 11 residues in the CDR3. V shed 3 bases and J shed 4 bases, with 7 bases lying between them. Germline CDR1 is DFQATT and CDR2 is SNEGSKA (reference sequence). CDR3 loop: CSARGEYEQYF. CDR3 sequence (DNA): TGCAGTGCTAGGGGCGAGTACGAGCAGTACTTC.

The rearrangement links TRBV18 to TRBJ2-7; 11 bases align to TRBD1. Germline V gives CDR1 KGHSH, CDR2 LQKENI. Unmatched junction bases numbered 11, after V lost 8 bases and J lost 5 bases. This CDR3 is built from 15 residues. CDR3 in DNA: TGTGCCAGCACGGACAGGGGGCAGGAGGACCACGAGCAGTACTTC. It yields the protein CASTDRGQEDHEQYF.

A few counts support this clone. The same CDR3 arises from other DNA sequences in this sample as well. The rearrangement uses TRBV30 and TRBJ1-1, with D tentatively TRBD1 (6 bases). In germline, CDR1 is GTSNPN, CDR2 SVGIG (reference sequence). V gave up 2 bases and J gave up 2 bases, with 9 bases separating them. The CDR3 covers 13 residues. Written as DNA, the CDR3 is TGTGCCTGGAGTAGCAGGGGTAACACTGAAGCTTTCTTT. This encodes CAWSSRGNTEAFF.

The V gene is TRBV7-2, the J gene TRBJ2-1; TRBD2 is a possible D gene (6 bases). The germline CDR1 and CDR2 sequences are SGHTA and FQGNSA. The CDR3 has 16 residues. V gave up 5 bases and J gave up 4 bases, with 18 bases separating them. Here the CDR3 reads CASSLVVGSGYNEQFF. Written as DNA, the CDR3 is TGTGCCAGCAGCCTCGTCGTAGGGAGCGGGTACAATGAGCAGTTCTTC.

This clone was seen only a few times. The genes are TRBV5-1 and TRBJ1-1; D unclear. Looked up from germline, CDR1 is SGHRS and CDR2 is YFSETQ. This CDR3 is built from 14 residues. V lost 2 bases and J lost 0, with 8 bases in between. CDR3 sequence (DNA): TGCGCCAGCAGCTTTGGGCAGGTGAACACTGAAGCTTTCTTT. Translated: CASSFGQVNTEAFF. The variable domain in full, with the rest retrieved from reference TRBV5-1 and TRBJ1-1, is KAGVTQTPRYLIKTRGQQVTLSCSPISGHRSVSWYQQTPGQGLQFLFEYFSETQRNKGNFPGRFSGRQFSNSRSEMNVSTLELGDSALYLCASSFGQVNTEAFFGQGTRLTVV.